The T cell receptor (beta chain) described here comes from a study of blood T cell repertoires in COVID-19. TCRdb's copy holds only in-frame clones and misses some; the assay was immunoSEQ multiplex PCR. The sample has roughly 140,000 clones, approximately 82% seen once. The CDR3 is 16 residues long. After removal of 8 bases from V and 9 bases from J, the junction contained 17 bases not matched to a gene. CDR1 is LNHDA and CDR2 is SQIVND in the germline V gene (reference sequence). The sequencing input was peripheral blood. The V gene is TRBV19, the J gene TRBJ1-2; TRBD1 agrees at 11 bases. The TCR was taken from a man in his 60s with active or convalescent COVID-19. CDR3 in amino acids: CASGLGGQGAVQRYTF. The CDR3 bases are TGTGCCAGTGGGCTAGGTGGACAGGGGGCGGTACAGCGCTACACCTTC. Supplemented by reference TRBV19 and TRBJ1-2, the full variable domain reads DGGITQSPKYLFRKEGQNVTLSCEQNLNHDAMYWYRQDPGQGLRLIYYSQIVNDFQKGDIAEGYSVSREKKESFPLTVTSAQKNPTAFYLCASGLGGQGAVQRYTFGSGTRLTVV.